The sequence of this T cell receptor (beta chain) was determined in a study of shared clonotypes between healthy human individuals. Whole-study results and caveats: Among several donors, roughly 5.5% of naive CD4 clonotypes were found in common. Memory subsets generally showed smaller estimated richness than naive subsets did.

On this clone: Its antigen is unidentified. One end of the junction is discordant with germline, which a read error may explain.

The material for each subset, its genomic DNA, was split evenly across several immunoSEQ plates. Sorted-subset replicate PCRs used about 200 ng of genomic DNA. This amount corresponded to 30,000 to 35,000 T cell genomes. Libraries were prepared by immunoSEQ multiplex PCR; TCRdb keeps only in-frame clonotypes and omits some of them. The sample has roughly 2.2 million clones; 85% to 95% are singletons. CDR1 KGHSH and CDR2 LQKENI come from the germline V gene. The CDR3 spans 15 residues. Sequencing input: naive CD4+ T cells from PBMCs. Documented subset: CD45RA+ positively selected. The V and J genes are TRBV18 and TRBJ2-1, with D perhaps matching TRBD2 (6 bases). The clonotype comes from a man aged 18 to 35 in good health. Some clones in this sample may be carry-over from other donors' samples. In DNA, the CDR3 is TGTGCCAGCTCCCCACAAGGCGGGGCGGCGGGTGAGCAGTTCTTC. Residues: CASSPQGGAAGEQFF.